The 24 T cell receptor beta chains given below trace back to one sample, sequenced in a study of blood T cell repertoires in COVID-19. The protocol was immunoSEQ multiplex PCR, while the TCRdb copy is restricted to in-frame clones and leaves out a portion. Of tens of thousands of clones listed, roughly 78% are singletons. Specimen: peripheral blood. The receptors derive from a man aged 50 or older with active or convalescent COVID-19.

The V gene is TRBV5-1, the J gene TRBJ2-2; 8 nucleotides line up with TRBD1. V trimming: 3 bases; J trimming: 3 bases; junction bases outside the gene matches: 4. The CDR3 is 15 residues long. Per germline, CDR1 SGHRS and CDR2 YFSETQ. The CDR3: CASSSRGPDTGELFF. In DNA, the CDR3 is TGCGCCAGCAGCTCCAGGGGGCCGGACACCGGGGAGCTGTTTTTT.

A single count supports this clone. The rearrangement links TRBV28 to TRBJ1-4; 8 bases line up with TRBD1. This CDR3 contains 15 residues. The V segment lost 8 bases and the J segment 0 bases; nucleotides outside the gene matches: 5. The germline V gene encodes CDR1 MDHEN and CDR2 SYDVKM. The CDR3 protein is CASAGQEATNEKLFF. The CDR3 DNA reads as TGTGCCAGCGCGGGACAGGAGGCAACTAATGAAAAACTGTTTTTT.

This clone was observed a single time. The rearrangement links TRBV7-9 to TRBJ2-5; D is possibly TRBD2 (5 bases). V lost 1 base, J lost 5 bases, and 11 bases lay in between. This CDR3 is built from 14 residues. CDR1 is SEHNR, CDR2 FQNEAQ, per germline (reference sequence). DNA for the CDR3: TGTGCCAGCAGCTTAGTCGAGGGCGGCGAGACCCAGTACTTC. It is translated as CASSLVEGGETQYF.

This clone was counted a single time. The genes are TRBV7-2 and TRBJ2-5; 8 bases agree with TRBD2. CDR1 SGHTA and CDR2 FQGNSA come from the germline V gene. V shed 2 bases and J 4 bases; nucleotides not matched to a gene: 9. This CDR3 has 16 residues. The CDR3 sequence is CASSLRGNGGAETQYF. The CDR3 nucleotides read TGTGCCAGCAGCTTAAGGGGAAACGGGGGGGCAGAGACCCAGTACTTC.

The chain recombines TRBV6-6 with TRBJ2-1, with D unresolved. Germline CDR1 and CDR2: MNHNY and SVGAGI (reference sequence). The CDR3 loop spans 13 amino acids. V lost 6 bases to trimming and J lost 4 bases, with 10 bases between them. The CDR3 bases are TGTGCCAGCAGCCAAACTTCTTACAATGAGCAGTTCTTC. This gives the protein CASSQTSYNEQFF.

J is TRBJ1-2 and V is TRBV27, with TRBD1 as a possible D gene (6 bases). Germline lookup yields CDR1 MNHEY and CDR2 SMNVEV (reference sequence). The CDR3 sequence is 16 residues long. V gave up 3 bases and J gave up 5 bases, with 19 bases separating them. CDR3 nucleotides: TGTGCCAGCAGTTTTGGGGATAACAGGGATGTGTATGGCTACACCTTC. This translates into CASSFGDNRDVYGYTF.

This clone was picked up a small number of times. The chain uses TRBV19 and TRBJ2-2; D perhaps matches TRBD1 (6 bases). CDR3 length: 15 residues. CDR1 is LNHDA, CDR2 SQIVND, per germline (reference sequence). The ends were cut back, 5 bases at V and 0 bases at J, with 10 bases in the middle. The CDR3: CASSPGTTNTGELFF. The DNA for the CDR3 is TGTGCCAGTAGTCCCGGGACAACGAACACCGGGGAGCTGTTTTTT.

The V call is TRBV28, the J call TRBJ2-7, with 8 bases aligning to TRBD1. The ends lost 6 bases at V and 3 bases at J; junction bases unmatched: 10. CDR3 size: 15 residues. The germline V gene has CDR1 MDHEN and CDR2 SYDVKM. CDR3 sequence reads: CASRHRDRGRYEQYF. DNA of the CDR3: TGTGCCAGCAGACACCGAGACAGGGGCCGCTACGAGCAGTACTTC.

The CDR3 loop is CASSIGKGVDTQYF. The CDR3, as DNA: TGTGCCAGTAGTATTGGAAAGGGAGTAGATACGCAGTATTTT. The chain carries TRBV19 and TRBJ2-3, with D perhaps TRBD2 (5 bases). Trimming stripped 3 bases from V and 5 bases from J, with 12 bases between. The CDR3 is 14 residues long. CDR1 is LNHDA, CDR2 SQIVND, per germline (reference sequence).

The chain links TRBV5-8 to TRBJ2-3; possible D gene TRBD2, 5 bases. Trimming removed 5 bases from V and 2 bases from J, with 15 bases in between. The CDR3 consists of 15 residues. In germline, CDR1 is SGHTS, CDR2 YDEGEE. The CDR3 reads CASRPLGLNTDTQYF. The CDR3 DNA sequence: TGTGCCAGCAGGCCACTAGGGCTAAACACAGATACGCAGTATTTT.

The V gene is TRBV2, the J gene TRBJ1-5, with D possibly matching TRBD1 (6 bases). The CDR3 loop spans 15 amino acids. Germline assignment: CDR1 SNHLY and CDR2 FYNNEI. V lost 6 bases and J 3 bases, leaving 15 bases between the germline ends. DNA of the CDR3: TGTGCCAGCAGGTGGACAGCAGGGTTCAATCAGCCCCAGCATTTT. Translated: CASRWTAGFNQPQHF.

The J gene is TRBJ1-4, the V gene TRBV6-5, with TRBD1 identical over 8 bases. J was trimmed by 5 bases and V by 6 bases; bases with no gene match: 8. This CDR3 is 15 amino acids long. The V gene's germline CDR1 is MNHEY and CDR2 SVGAGI. This chain's CDR3 is CASSGQGLGNEKLFF. The CDR3 nucleotides read TGTGCCAGCAGCGGACAGGGTTTAGGGAATGAAAAACTGTTTTTT.

The gene calls are TRBV30 and TRBJ1-5, with 7 bases matching TRBD1. The germline V gene has CDR1 GTSNPN and CDR2 SVGIG (reference sequence). V shed 0 bases, J shed 6 bases, and the junction held 2 bases outside the gene matches. This CDR3 has 13 amino acids. The CDR3 loop is CAWSVAGGQPQHF. Written as DNA, the CDR3 is TGTGCCTGGAGTGTAGCAGGGGGTCAGCCCCAGCATTTT.

The J gene is TRBJ1-4, the V gene TRBV25-1; 7 bases map to TRBD1. The CDR3 consists of 13 residues. Germline CDR1 and CDR2: MGHDK and SYGVNS. V shed 7 bases and J 4 bases; nucleotides not matched to a gene: 3. CDR3 amino acids: CASKDRLNEKLFF. DNA for the CDR3: TGTGCCAGCAAGGACAGGCTTAATGAAAAACTGTTTTTT.

This rearrangement joins TRBV7-9 to TRBJ2-5, with TRBD1 matching 7 bases. CDR1 is SEHNR, CDR2 FQNEAQ, per germline (reference sequence). The V and J ends lost 5 bases and 5 bases, in that order; junction bases with no gene match: 11. This CDR3 region has 15 residues. Here the CDR3 DNA reads TGTGCCAGCAGCCCCGGGGCAGGGGGTATGGAGACCCAGTACTTC. Translating gives CASSPGAGGMETQYF.

V gene TRBV6-5 combines with J gene TRBJ1-6; D is possibly TRBD1 (6 bases). The CDR3 sequence is 13 residues long. Looked up from germline, CDR1 is MNHEY and CDR2 is SVGAGI. Trimming took 8 bases from V and 8 from J, leaving 13 bases between them. The CDR3 DNA follows: TGTGCCAGCGAAGGACAGCGTCATTCACCCCTCCACTTT. Translation gives CASEGQRHSPLHF.

The rearrangement uses TRBV2 and TRBJ2-7, with D possibly being TRBD1 (6 bases). CDR1 SNHLY and CDR2 FYNNEI come from the germline V gene. Trimming took 6 bases from V and 0 from J, leaving 15 bases between them. The CDR3 contains 15 residues. In DNA, the CDR3 is TGTGCCAGCAGGGCCCGGGACACCAACTCCTACGAGCAGTACTTC. It specifies CASRARDTNSYEQYF.

This chain links TRBV5-6 with TRBJ2-3, with 7 bases identical to TRBD2. The junction had 2 bases not matched to a gene; V was cut back by 1 base and J by 0 bases. Germline V gene data show CDR1 as SGHDT and CDR2 as YYEEEE. CDR3 length equals 15 residues. In nucleotides, the CDR3 is TGTGCCAGCAGCTTGCTCGGGGGGAGCACAGATACGCAGTATTTT. It yields the protein CASSLLGGSTDTQYF.

The V gene is TRBV12-3 or TRBV12-4, the J gene TRBJ2-5; maybe TRBD1 (6 bases). Trimming cost V 7 bases and J 5 bases, with 14 bases left between them. The CDR3 runs to 13 residues. CDR3 residues: CASTSTGRETQYF. The CDR3, as DNA: TGTGCCAGCACCTCGACAGGACGGGAGACCCAGTACTTC.

V is TRBV5-1 and J is TRBJ2-3; a weak D match, TRBD2 (7 bases). The CDR3 is 15 residues long. CDR1 and CDR2 from the germline V gene are SGHRS and YFSETQ. V was trimmed by 2 bases and J by 6 bases, leaving 16 bases between them. CDR3 in amino acids: CASSFSGGQGDTQYF. CDR3 sequence (DNA): TGCGCCAGCAGCTTTTCGGGGGGCCAAGGGGATACGCAGTATTTT.

The V gene is TRBV2, the J gene TRBJ1-1; 10 bases line up with TRBD1. Germline CDR1 and CDR2: SNHLY and FYNNEI. This CDR3 is 14 amino acids long. V dropped 6 bases and J dropped 6; count of bases not matched to a gene: 7. CDR3 amino acids: CASSSGTGDPEAFF. As DNA, the CDR3 is TGTGCCAGCAGCTCCGGGACAGGGGACCCTGAAGCTTTCTTT.

This chain uses TRBV7-9 with TRBJ2-7; 7 bases map to TRBD1. The CDR3 contains 12 residues. The V gene's germline CDR1 is SEHNR and CDR2 FQNEAQ (reference sequence). The V and J ends lost 6 bases and 3 bases, in that order; junction bases with no gene match: 2. The CDR3 bases are TGTGCCAGCAGTTGGGACAGCTACGAGCAGTACGTC. It yields the protein CASSWDSYEQYV.

The chain carries TRBV28 and TRBJ2-1; a weak D match, TRBD2 (6 bases). Germline values: CDR1 MDHEN, CDR2 SYDVKM. Trimming left V 2 bases short and J 9 bases short, with 14 bases between. The CDR3 spans 14 residues. The CDR3 DNA reads as TGTGCCAGCAGTTTAGGGACTCCCCCACTTGAGCAGTTCTTC. It encodes CASSLGTPPLEQFF.

This clone was recorded only once. This chain connects TRBV6-5 to TRBJ2-7; 8 nucleotides line up with TRBD1. The CDR3 is made up of 12 amino acids. The germline gives CDR1 MNHEY, CDR2 SVGAGI. J lost 5 bases, V lost 8 bases, and 5 bases had no gene match. DNA of the CDR3: TGTGCCAGCCGGACAGGGTCGGACGAGCAGTACGTC. Protein: CASRTGSDEQYV.